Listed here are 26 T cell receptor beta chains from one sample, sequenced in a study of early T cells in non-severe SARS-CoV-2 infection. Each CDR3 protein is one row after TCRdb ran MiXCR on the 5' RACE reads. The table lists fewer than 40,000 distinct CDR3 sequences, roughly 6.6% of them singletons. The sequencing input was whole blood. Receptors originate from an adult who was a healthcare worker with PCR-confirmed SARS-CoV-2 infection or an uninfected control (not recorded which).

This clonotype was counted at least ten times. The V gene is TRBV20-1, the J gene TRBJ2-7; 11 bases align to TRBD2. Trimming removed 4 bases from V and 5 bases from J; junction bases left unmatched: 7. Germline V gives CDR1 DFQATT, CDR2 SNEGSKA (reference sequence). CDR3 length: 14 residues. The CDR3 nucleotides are TGCAGTGCTACCTTAGCGGGAGGGCCGGACGAGCAGTACTTC. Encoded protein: CSATLAGGPDEQYF.

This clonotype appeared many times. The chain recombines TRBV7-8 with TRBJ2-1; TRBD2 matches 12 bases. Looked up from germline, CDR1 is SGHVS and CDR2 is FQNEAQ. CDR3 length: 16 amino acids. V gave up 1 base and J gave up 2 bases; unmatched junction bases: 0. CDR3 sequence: CASSLGTSGTYNEQFF. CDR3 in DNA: TGTGCCAGCAGCTTAGGGACTAGCGGGACCTACAATGAGCAGTTCTTC. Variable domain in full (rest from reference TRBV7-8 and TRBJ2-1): GAGVSQSPRYKVAKRGQDVALRCDPISGHVSLFWYQQALGQGPEFLTYFQNEAQLDKSGLPSDRFFAERPEGSVSTLKIQRTQQEDSAVYLCASSLGTSGTYNEQFFGPGTRLTVL.

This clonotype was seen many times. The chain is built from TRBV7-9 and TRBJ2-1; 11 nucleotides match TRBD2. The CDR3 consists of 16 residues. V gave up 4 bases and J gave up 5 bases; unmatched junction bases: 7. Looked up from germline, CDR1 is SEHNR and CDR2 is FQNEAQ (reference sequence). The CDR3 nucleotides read TGTGCCAGCAGCTGGCTAGCGGGAGGTACCCACAATGAGCAGTTCTTC. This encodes CASSWLAGGTHNEQFF.

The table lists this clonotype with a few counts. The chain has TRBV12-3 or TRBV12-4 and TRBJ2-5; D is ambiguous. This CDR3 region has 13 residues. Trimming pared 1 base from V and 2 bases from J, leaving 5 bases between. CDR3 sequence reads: CASSLGRQETQYF. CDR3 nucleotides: TGTGCCAGCAGTTTAGGACGGCAAGAGACCCAGTACTTC.

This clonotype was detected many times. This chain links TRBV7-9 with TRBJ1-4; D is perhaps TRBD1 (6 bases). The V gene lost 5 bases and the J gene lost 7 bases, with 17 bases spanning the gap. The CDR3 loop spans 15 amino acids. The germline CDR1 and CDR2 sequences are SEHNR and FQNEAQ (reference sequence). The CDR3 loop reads CASSPMPGGGEKLFF. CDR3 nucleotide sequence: TGTGCCAGCAGCCCTATGCCTGGGGGCGGTGAAAAACTGTTTTTT.

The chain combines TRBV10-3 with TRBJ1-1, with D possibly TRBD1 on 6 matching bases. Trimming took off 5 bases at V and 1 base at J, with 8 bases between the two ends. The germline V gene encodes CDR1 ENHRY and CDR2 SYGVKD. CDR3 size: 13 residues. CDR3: CAISSGQNTEAFF. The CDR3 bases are TGTGCCATCAGTTCGGGACAGAACACTGAAGCTTTCTTT.

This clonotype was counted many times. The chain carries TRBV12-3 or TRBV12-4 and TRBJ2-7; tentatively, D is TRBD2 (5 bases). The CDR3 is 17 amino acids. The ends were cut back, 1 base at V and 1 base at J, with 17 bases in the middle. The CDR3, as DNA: TGTGCCAGCAGTTTAGGTTCGTGGGTGAGGGAGTCCTACGAGCAGTACTTC. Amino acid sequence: CASSLGSWVRESYEQYF.

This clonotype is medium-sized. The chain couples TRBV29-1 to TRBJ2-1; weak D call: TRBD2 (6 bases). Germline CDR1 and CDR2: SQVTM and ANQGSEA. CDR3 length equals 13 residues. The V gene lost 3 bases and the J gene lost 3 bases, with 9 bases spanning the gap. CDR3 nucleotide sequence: TGCAGCGTTGACAAGGGACTCTACAATGAGCAGTTCTTC. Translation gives CSVDKGLYNEQFF.

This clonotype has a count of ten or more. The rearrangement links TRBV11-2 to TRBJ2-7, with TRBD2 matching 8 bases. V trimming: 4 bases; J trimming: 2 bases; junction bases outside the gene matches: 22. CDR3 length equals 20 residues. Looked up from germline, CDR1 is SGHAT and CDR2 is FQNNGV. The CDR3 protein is CASSSRWGPSPTSVPYEQYF. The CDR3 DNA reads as TGTGCCAGCAGCTCCCGGTGGGGTCCCTCCCCGACTAGCGTGCCCTACGAGCAGTACTTC.

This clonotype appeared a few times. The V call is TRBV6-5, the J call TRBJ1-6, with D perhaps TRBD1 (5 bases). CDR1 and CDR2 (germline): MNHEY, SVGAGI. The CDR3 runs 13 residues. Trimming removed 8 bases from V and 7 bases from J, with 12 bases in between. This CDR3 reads CASGGGWNSPLHF. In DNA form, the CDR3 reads TGTGCCAGCGGGGGAGGATGGAATTCACCCCTCCACTTT.

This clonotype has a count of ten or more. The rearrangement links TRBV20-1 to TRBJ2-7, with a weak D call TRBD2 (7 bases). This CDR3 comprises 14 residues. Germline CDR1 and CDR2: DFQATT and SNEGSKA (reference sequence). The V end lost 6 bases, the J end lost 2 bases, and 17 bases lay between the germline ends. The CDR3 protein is CSAGGRERAYEQYF. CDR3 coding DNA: TGCAGTGCCGGGGGGCGGGAGAGAGCCTACGAGCAGTACTTC.

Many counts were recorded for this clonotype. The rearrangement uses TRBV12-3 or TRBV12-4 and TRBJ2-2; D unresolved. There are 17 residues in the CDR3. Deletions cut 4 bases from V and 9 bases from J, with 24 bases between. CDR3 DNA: TGTGCCAGCAGTTACTCTTCGGGCCCCCATAAGGGTCGGGAGCTGTTTTTT. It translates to CASSYSSGPHKGRELFF.

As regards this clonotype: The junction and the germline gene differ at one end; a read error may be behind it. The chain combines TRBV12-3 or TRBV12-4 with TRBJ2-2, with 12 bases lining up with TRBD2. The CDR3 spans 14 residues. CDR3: CASSLAGGPGELFF. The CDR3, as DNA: TGTGCCAGCAGTCTAGCGGGAGGGCCCGGGGAGCTGTTTTTT.

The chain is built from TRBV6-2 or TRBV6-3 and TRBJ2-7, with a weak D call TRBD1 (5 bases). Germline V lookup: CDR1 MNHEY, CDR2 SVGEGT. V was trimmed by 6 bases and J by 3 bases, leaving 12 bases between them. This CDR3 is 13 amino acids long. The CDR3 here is CASSHRIFYEQYF. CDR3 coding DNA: TGTGCCAGCAGCCACAGGATTTTCTACGAGCAGTACTTC.

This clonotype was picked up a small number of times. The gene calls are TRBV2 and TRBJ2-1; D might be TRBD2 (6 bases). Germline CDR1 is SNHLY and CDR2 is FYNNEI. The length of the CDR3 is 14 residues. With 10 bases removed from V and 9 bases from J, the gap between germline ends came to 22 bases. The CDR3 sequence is CATSLSPSAVEQFF. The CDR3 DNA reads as TGTGCCACCAGCTTGAGCCCTAGCGCCGTTGAGCAGTTCTTC.

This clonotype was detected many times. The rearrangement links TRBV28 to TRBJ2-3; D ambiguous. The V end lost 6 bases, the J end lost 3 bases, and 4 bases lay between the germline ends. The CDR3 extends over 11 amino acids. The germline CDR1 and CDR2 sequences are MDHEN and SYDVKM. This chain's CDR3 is CASSRTDTQYF. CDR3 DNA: TGTGCCAGCAGCAGAACAGATACGCAGTATTTT.

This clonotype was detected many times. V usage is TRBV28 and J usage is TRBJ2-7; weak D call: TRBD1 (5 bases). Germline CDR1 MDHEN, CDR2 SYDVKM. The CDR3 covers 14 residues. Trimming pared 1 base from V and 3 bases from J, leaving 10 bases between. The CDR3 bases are TGTGCCAGCAGTTTATATCACAGGTTCTACGAGCAGTACTTC. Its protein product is CASSLYHRFYEQYF. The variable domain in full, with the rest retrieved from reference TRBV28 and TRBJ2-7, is DVKVTQSSRYLVKRTGEKVFLECVQDMDHENMFWYRQDPGLGLRLIYFSYDVKMKEKGDIPEGYSVSREKKERFSLILESASTNQTSMYLCASSLYHRFYEQYFGPGTRLTVT.

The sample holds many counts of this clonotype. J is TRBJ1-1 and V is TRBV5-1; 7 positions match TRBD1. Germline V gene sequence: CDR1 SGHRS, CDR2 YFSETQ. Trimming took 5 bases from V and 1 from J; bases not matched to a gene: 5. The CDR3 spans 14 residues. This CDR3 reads CASRQGGTNTEAFF. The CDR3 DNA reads TGCGCCAGCAGGCAGGGGGGCACGAACACTGAAGCTTTCTTT.

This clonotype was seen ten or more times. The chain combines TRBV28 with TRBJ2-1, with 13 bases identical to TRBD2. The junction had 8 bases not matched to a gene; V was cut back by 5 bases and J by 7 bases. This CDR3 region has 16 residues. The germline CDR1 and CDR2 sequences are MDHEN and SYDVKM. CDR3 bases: TGTGCCAGCAGTAGATCCGGGACTAGCGGGGCTAATGAGCAGTTCTTC. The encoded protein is CASSRSGTSGANEQFF. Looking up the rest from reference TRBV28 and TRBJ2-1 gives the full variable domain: DVKVTQSSRYLVKRTGEKVFLECVQDMDHENMFWYRQDPGLGLRLIYFSYDVKMKEKGDIPEGYSVSREKKERFSLILESASTNQTSMYLCASSRSGTSGANEQFFGPGTRLTVL.

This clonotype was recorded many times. The CDR3 nucleotides are TGCAGTGCTAGAGCCAGGACTAGCACAGATACGCAGTATTTT. Translated, it gives CSARARTSTDTQYF. The chain combines TRBV20-1 with TRBJ2-3; tentative D call: TRBD2 (5 bases). This CDR3 contains 14 residues. V was shortened by 1 base and J by 0 bases, with 8 bases between the two germline ends. Germline V gene data show CDR1 as DFQATT and CDR2 as SNEGSKA (reference sequence).

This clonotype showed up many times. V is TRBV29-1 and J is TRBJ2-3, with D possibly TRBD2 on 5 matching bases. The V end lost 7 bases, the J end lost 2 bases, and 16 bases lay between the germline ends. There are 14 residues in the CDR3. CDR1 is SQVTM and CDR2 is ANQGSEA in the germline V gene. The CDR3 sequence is CSADPDSATDTQYF. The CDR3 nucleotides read TGCAGCGCCGACCCGGACTCAGCCACAGATACGCAGTATTTT.

CDR3 region: CASSQVQGESPLHF. CDR3 DNA: TGTGCCAGCAGCCAAGTCCAGGGGGAGTCACCCCTCCACTTT. V and J are TRBV3-1 and TRBJ1-6, with 7 bases fitting TRBD1. Germline CDR1 and CDR2: LGHDT and YNNKEL (reference sequence). The CDR3 is 14 residues long. V shed 1 base, J shed 10 bases, and the junction held 4 bases outside the gene matches.

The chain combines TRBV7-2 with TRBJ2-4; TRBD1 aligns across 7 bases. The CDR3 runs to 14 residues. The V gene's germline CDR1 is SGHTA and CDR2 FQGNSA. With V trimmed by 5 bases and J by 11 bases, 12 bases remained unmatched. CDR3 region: CASSPDFGQEVQYF. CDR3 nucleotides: TGTGCCAGCAGCCCGGATTTCGGACAGGAGGTTCAGTACTTC.

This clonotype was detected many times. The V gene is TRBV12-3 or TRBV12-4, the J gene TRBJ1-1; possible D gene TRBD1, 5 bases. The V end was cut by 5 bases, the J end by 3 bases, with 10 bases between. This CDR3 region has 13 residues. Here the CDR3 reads CASSPRQHTEAFF. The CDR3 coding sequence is TGTGCCAGCAGTCCCCGACAGCACACTGAAGCTTTCTTT.

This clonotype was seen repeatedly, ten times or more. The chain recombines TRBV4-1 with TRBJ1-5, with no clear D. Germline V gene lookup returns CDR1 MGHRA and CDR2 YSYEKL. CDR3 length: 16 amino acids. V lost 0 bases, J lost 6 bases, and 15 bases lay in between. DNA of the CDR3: TGCGCCAGCAGCCAAGATACCACATCATCGTTTCAGCCCCAGCATTTT. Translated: CASSQDTTSSFQPQHF.

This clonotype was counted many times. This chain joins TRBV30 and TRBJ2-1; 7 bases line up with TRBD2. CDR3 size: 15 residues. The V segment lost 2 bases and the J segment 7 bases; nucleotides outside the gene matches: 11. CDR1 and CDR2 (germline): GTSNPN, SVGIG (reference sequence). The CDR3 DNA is TGTGCCTGGAGTCCCCCCTACTTGGGGGGGAATGAGCAGTTCTTC. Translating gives CAWSPPYLGGNEQFF. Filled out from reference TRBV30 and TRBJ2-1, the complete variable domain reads SQTIHQWPATLVQPVGSPLSLECTVEGTSNPNLYWYRQAAGRGLQLLFYSVGIGQISSEVPQNLSASRPQDRQFILSSKKLLLSDSGFYLCAWSPPYLGGNEQFFGPGTRLTVL.